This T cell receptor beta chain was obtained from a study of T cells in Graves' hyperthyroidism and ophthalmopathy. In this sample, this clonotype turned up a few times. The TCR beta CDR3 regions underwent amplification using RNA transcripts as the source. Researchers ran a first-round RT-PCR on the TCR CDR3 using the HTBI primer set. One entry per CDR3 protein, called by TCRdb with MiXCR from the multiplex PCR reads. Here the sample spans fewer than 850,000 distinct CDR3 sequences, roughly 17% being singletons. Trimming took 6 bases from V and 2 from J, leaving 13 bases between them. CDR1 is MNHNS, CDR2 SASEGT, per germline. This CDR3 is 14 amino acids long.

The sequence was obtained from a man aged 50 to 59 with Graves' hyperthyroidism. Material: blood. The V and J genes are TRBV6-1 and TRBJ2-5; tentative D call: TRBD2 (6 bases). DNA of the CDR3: TGTGCCAGCAGAATCCTGGGGGGTCAAGAGACCCAGTACTTC. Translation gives CASRILGGQETQYF.